This T cell receptor beta chain was documented in a study of blood T cell repertoires in COVID-19. Study context: Samples came from the United States, Italy and Spain, spanning acute and convalescent COVID-19. PBMCs, B-cell-depleted T cells, or T cells were the source of the cDNA or gDNA that made up the material.

As handled by the study authors: It was from reference gene primer amplification that nucleated cell counts were estimated. The assay was immunoSEQ multiplex PCR, and TCRdb's table has in-frame clones only and misses some. Clone size and the V and J calls come from that table; the DNA yielded D and trimming. The data show over 100,000 clones, with about nine tenths seen just once and almost 4.5% held by the top ten. The origin of this receptor is a middle-aged man with acute or convalescent COVID-19. Sequenced input: peripheral blood.

The CDR3 DNA follows: TGTGCCAGCAGCGCTAATGGGGGGGACTATGGCTACACCTTC. Protein product: CASSANGGDYGYTF. The V gene is TRBV6-5, the J gene TRBJ1-2, with D possibly matching TRBD1 (5 bases). This CDR3 comprises 14 residues. Per the germline V gene, CDR1 is MNHEY and CDR2 is SVGAGI. Between the trimmed V and J ends, which lost 6 bases and 3 bases, there was a span of 14 bases.